This T cell receptor beta chain was sequenced for a study of T cells in Graves' hyperthyroidism and ophthalmopathy (dated by TCRdb to about 2019). For the study in its entirety: Peripheral blood was sampled at the time of initial diagnosis, prior to any treatment. The study also compared thyroid tissue and blood T-cell repertoires from five or six Graves' hyperthyroidism patients. Once sampling was done, hyperthyroidism patients were given methimazole at a starting dose of 30 mg daily, whereas ophthalmopathy patients were given high-dose intravenous methylprednisolone. The paper describes TCR Vbeta CDR3 sequencing of around 140 peripheral blood samples, made up of 43 ophthalmopathy patients, approximately 73 hyperthyroidism patients and 17 progressor patients. A discovery cohort of roughly 100 patients, 43 with Graves' ophthalmopathy and about 58 with stable Graves' hyperthyroidism, was used to find distinguishing TCR V-J signatures. Whether ophthalmopathy could be predicted prospectively was tested in an independent validation cohort made up of 18 to 20 hyperthyroidism patients plus 17 patients who later progressed to ophthalmopathy. For training and testing, the 100 or so patients in the discovery cohort were randomly divided in a 7:3 ratio.

The CDR3 has 16 amino acids, counting the end cysteine and phenylalanine. The kept DNA is CDR3 alone, 48 bases in frame from the first base. The V end gives up 4 bases and the J end 7 bases, leaving 12 bases in the junction not matched to a gene. The CDR1 and CDR2 encoded by the germline V gene are SGDLS and YYNGEE. Ophthalmopathy patients had moderately to severely active disease, with a Clinical Activity Score of 3 or more, a NOSPECS grade of 4 or more, and a disease duration of less than 3 months. The study excluded patients with uncontrolled infections, other autoimmune diseases, pregnancy or lactation. Clinical symptoms, serum thyroxine and TRAb, thyroid ultrasound, and orbital computed tomography formed the basis for the diagnoses. PBMCs were separated from 7.5 to 10 ml of fresh peripheral blood using Ficoll-Paque density gradient centrifugation. Trizol reagent was used to extract total RNA, and RNA quality was then checked on an Agilent 2100 Bioanalyzer.

TCR beta CDR3 regions were amplified from RNA transcripts. The first round of RT-PCR for the TCR CDR3 was performed with the HTBI primer set and the Qiagen OneStep RT-PCR kit. A second multiplex PCR round built the libraries, followed by size selection and purification. Libraries were sequenced paired-end with 100 bp reads on an Illumina HiSeq2000. The paper's processing steps were these. Raw data were processed with SOAPnuke, discarding reads with adapters, uncalled bases, mean Phred below 15, or no exact constant-primer or identifier match. COPE v1.2.5 was used to merge the high-quality paired reads, and each unique nucleotide sequence was defined as a clonotype. Clonotypes were aligned to IMGT TRBV, TRBD and TRBJ reference segments using MiTCR v1.1. The analysis included only V-J combinations with a frequency above 0.0001, which together covered around 99% of the repertoires. A TCS score was defined as the ratio between F50 (clonal expansion) and ExV (chaos), using BLOSUM62-based TCRdist between CDR3 peptides within each V-J. Welch's t-statistics and random forest reduced approximately 520 V-J features to under 15, which were used in a naive Bayes classifier (R e1071). The raw public reads went through TCRdb reprocessing: fastp at Q25, MiXCR clone calling, in-frame beta chains kept. Every entry covers one CDR3 protein and lists the most common genes and DNA from its rows. The V and J calls were not made by the authors but by TCRdb's processing. Across this sample there are approximately 400,000 distinct CDR3 sequences, with around 13% seen only once. In total, the top ten clones hold roughly a fifth of the sample.

With respect to this clonotype: Its antigen target is currently unknown. Per-nucleotide qualities are absent, and no much larger clonotype sits a single base away.

Study-level results and caveats: Most expanded thyroid clonotypes (frequency above 0.001) were also detected in blood, suggesting blood repertoires may reflect thyroid immune responses. During validation, the model predicted progression to ophthalmopathy a median of approximately 7 months ahead of onset, with around 71% sensitivity and 72.22% specificity. In cross-validation, a model built on a 13 V-J signature told ophthalmopathy apart from stable hyperthyroidism with just under 90% sensitivity and around 81% specificity, and in testing the same model reached 80%/75%. No statistical method was used to fix the sample size in advance, and group allocation was not hidden from the investigators.

This sequence uses TRBV9 and TRBJ2-1, with 9 bases in between that match TRBD2. Sequenced: blood. The TCR sequence derives from a young woman with Graves' ophthalmopathy. The encoded CDR3 is CASSPSTRAGGNEQFF. Here is the DNA: TGTGCCAGCAGCCCCTCGACCCGAGCGGGGGGTAATGAGCAGTTCTTC.